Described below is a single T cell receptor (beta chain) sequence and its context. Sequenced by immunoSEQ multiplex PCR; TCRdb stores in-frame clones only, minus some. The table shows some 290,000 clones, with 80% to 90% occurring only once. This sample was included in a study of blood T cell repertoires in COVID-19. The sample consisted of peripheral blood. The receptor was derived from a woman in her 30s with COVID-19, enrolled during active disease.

The CDR3 nucleotides read TGCGCCAGCAGCTCAGTGTCCATTCGCTCTGGGGCCAACGTCCTGACTTTC. It yields the protein CASSSVSIRSGANVLTF. This chain links TRBV5-1 with TRBJ2-6, with D unclear. V gave up 3 bases and J gave up 0 bases, with 13 bases separating them. CDR1 and CDR2 (germline): SGHRS, YFSETQ. The CDR3 spans 17 residues. The whole variable domain, filled in from reference TRBV5-1 and TRBJ2-6, reads KAGVTQTPRYLIKTRGQQVTLSCSPISGHRSVSWYQQTPGQGLQFLFEYFSETQRNKGNFPGRFSGRQFSNSRSEMNVSTLELGDSALYLCASSSVSIRSGANVLTFGAGSRLTVL.